Listed below are T cell receptor beta chains from one sample, sequenced in a study of blood T cell repertoires in COVID-19. Data came from immunoSEQ multiplex PCR; TCRdb stores just in-frame clones and leaves some out. The repertoire has under 150,000 clones, around nine tenths of them found once; the top ten carry under 9%. The sequenced sample consisted of peripheral blood. The receptor set was obtained from a woman in her 70s who had recovered from COVID-19. CDR3s include the opening cysteine and the closing phenylalanine or tryptophan. D genes are given only for firm matches. Expanded clones get a size class; other rows say once, few or many, or leave the size out.

v_gene,j_gene,d_gene,abundance,CDR3aa,CDR3nt
TRBV7-2,TRBJ2-3,-,-,CASSLRGGARIGTDTQYF,TGTGCCAGCAGCTTAAGGGGGGGCGCGAGAATAGGCACAGATACGCAGTATTTT
TRBV4-2,TRBJ2-5,TRBD1,-,CASSWDSQETQYF,TGTGCCAGCAGCTGGGACAGCCAAGAGACCCAGTACTTC
TRBV27,TRBJ1-2,-,-,CASSLSKTYGYTF,TGTGCCAGCAGTTTATCGAAGACATATGGCTACACCTTC
TRBV9,TRBJ1-2,-,once,CASSREGTLIYGYTF,TGTGCCAGCAGCCGCGAAGGGACACTAATCTATGGCTACACCTTC
TRBV27,TRBJ2-7,-,-,CASSLEWATSSYEQYF,TGTGCCAGCAGTTTGGAATGGGCCACGAGCTCCTACGAGCAGTACTTC
TRBV12-3/TRBV12-4,TRBJ2-1,-,-,CASSLWRVEQFF,TGTGCCAGCAGTTTATGGAGGGTTGAGCAGTTCTTC
TRBV19,TRBJ2-1,TRBD2,-,CASKRAGLATNEQFF,TGTGCCAGCAAGAGGGCCGGACTAGCGACCAATGAGCAGTTCTTC
TRBV9,TRBJ1-1,TRBD1,few,CASSAQGALNTEAFF,TGTGCCAGCAGCGCACAGGGGGCTCTGAACACTGAAGCTTTCTTT
TRBV5-1,TRBJ2-5,TRBD2,few,CASSTGLAGAQETQYF,TGCGCCAGCAGCACCGGACTAGCGGGAGCGCAAGAGACCCAGTACTTC
TRBV6-5,TRBJ2-1,-,-,CASSYNGDLDNEQFF,TGTGCCAGCAGTTACAATGGGGACTTGGACAATGAGCAGTTCTTC
TRBV5-1,TRBJ1-4,TRBD1,few,CASRPGTGNEKLFF,TGCGCCAGCAGACCCGGGACAGGTAATGAAAAACTGTTTTTT
TRBV7-2,TRBJ2-5,-,-,CASSLPDGSEETQYF,TGTGCCAGCAGCTTACCGGACGGGAGCGAAGAGACCCAGTACTTC
TRBV7-2,TRBJ1-4,-,-,CASSLTGTNEKLFF,TGTGCCAGCAGCTTAACAGGGACCAATGAAAAACTGTTTTTT
TRBV23-1,TRBJ2-7,-,-,CASSQSGENYEQYF,TGCGCCAGCAGTCAATCCGGGGAAAACTACGAGCAGTACTTC
TRBV2,TRBJ2-3,-,-,CASLIRTEGNTQYF,TGTGCCAGTCTAATCCGGACAGAAGGGAATACGCAGTATTTT